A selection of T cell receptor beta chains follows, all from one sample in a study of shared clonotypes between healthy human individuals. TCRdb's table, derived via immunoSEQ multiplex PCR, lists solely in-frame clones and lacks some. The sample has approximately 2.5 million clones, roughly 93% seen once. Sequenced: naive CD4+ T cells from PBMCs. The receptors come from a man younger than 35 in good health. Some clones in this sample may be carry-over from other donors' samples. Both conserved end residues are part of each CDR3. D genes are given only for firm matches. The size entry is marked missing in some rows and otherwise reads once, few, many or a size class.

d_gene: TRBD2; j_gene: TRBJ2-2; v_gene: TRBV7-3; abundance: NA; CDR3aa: CASSPRAGVETGELFF; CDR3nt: TGTGCCAGCAGCCCCCGGGCGGGAGTAGAGACCGGGGAGCTGTTTTTT
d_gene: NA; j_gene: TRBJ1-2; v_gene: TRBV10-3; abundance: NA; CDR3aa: CAIGQYYGYTF; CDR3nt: TGTGCCATCGGACAGTACTATGGCTACACCTTC
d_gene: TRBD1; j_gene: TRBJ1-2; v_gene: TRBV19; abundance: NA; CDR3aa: CASSIRQGGGNYYGYTF; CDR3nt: TGTGCCAGTAGTATAAGGCAGGGGGGCGGAAACTACTATGGCTACACCTTC
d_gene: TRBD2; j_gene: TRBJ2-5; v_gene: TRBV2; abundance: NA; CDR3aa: CASKLGLAGSLETQYF; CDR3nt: TGTGCCAGCAAGCTCGGACTAGCGGGTTCCTTGGAGACCCAGTACTTC
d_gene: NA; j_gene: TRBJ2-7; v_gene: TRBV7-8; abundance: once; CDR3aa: CASSLPRETTLTYEQYF; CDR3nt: TGTGCCAGCAGCTTACCAAGGGAAACGACCTTGACCTACGAGCAGTACTTC
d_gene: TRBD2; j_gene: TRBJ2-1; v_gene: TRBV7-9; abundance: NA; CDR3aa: CASSVTSGGSSYNEQFF; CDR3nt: TGTGCCAGCAGCGTCACTAGCGGGGGGAGCTCCTACAATGAGCAGTTCTTC
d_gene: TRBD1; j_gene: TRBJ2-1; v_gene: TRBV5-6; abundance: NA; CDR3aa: CASTERDRGYNEQFF; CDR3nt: TGTGCCAGCACGGAACGGGACAGGGGGTACAATGAGCAGTTCTTC
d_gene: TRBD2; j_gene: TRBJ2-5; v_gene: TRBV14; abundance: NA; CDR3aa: CASSQGLAGAETQYF; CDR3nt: TGTGCCAGCAGCCAAGGACTAGCGGGAGCAGAGACCCAGTACTTC
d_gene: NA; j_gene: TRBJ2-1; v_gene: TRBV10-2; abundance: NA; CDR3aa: CASSEWDSVLFF; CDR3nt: TGCGCCAGCAGTGAGTGGGATTCAGTCTTGTTCTTC
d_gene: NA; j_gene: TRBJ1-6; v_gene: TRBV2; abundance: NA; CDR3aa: CASSEIGTTSPLHF; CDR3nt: TGTGCCAGCAGTGAAATAGGTACAACTTCACCCCTCCACTTT
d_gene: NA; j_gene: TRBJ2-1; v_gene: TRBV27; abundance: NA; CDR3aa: CASSLGPPDYNEQFF; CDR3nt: TGTGCCAGCAGTTTAGGGCCCCCAGATTACAATGAGCAGTTCTTC
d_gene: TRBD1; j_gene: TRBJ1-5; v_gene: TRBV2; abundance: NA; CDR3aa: CASSAGQGLMGNQPQHF; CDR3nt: TGTGCCAGCAGTGCGGGACAGGGGTTAATGGGCAATCAGCCCCAGCATTTT
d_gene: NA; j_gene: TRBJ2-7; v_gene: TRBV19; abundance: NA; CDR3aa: CASTRKWGAGSYEQYF; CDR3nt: TGTGCCAGTACACGAAAGTGGGGGGCGGGCTCCTACGAGCAGTACTTC
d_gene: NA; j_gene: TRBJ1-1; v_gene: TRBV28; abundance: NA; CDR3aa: CASRAGIGGFLMNTEAFF; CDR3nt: TGTGCCAGCAGGGCCGGGATCGGGGGCTTCCTTATGAACACTGAAGCTTTCTTT
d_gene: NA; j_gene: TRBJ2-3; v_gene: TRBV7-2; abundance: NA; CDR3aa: CASSYLDTQYF; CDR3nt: TGTGCCAGCAGCTACCTCGATACGCAGTATTTT
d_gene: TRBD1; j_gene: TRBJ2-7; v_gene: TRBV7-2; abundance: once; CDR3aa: CASSPRGGTGGFKTYEQYF; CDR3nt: TGTGCCAGCAGCCCCCGGGGGGGGACAGGGGGCTTTAAAACCTACGAGCAGTACTTC
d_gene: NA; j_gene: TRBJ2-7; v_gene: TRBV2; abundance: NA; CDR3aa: CASSVGQYYEQYF; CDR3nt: TGTGCCAGCAGTGTAGGCCAGTACTACGAGCAGTACTTC
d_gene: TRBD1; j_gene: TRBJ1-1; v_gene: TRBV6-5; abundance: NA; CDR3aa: CVTKDRAGRTEAFF; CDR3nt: TGTGTTACTAAAGACAGGGCCGGCCGCACTGAAGCTTTCTTT
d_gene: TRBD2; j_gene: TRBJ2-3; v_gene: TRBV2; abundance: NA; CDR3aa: CASSQTSGFTDTQYF; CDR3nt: TGTGCCAGCAGTCAAACTAGCGGATTCACAGATACGCAGTATTTT
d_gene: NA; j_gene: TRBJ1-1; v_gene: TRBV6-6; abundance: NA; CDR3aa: CASSLQGYTEAFF; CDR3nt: TGTGCCAGCAGTTTACAGGGATATACTGAAGCTTTCTTT
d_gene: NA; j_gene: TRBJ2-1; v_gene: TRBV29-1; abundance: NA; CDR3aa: CSVANPLGPGFF; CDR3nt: TGCAGCGTTGCCAATCCCCTGGGCCCCGGGTTCTTC
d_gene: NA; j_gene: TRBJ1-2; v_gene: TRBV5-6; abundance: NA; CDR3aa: CASSFTGNYGYTF; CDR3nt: TGTGCCAGCAGCTTTACAGGGAACTATGGCTACACCTTC
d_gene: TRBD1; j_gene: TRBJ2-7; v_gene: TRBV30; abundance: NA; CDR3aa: CAWRRNRGPYEQYF; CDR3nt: TGTGCCTGGAGGAGAAACAGGGGTCCCTACGAGCAGTACTTC
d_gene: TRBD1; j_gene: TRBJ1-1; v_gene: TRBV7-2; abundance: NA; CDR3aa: CASSLTGRTEAFF; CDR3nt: TGTGCCAGCAGCTTGACAGGGAGGACTGAAGCTTTCTTT
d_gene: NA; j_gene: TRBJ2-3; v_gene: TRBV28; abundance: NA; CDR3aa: CASSPPRTDTQYF; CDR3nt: TGTGCCAGCAGTCCCCCACGCACAGATACGCAGTATTTT
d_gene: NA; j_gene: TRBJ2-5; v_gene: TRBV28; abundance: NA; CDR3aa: CASSLFGPQETQYF; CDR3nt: TGTGCCAGCAGTTTATTCGGGCCGCAAGAGACCCAGTACTTC
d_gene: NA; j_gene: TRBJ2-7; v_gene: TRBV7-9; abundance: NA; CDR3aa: CASSAVHEQYF; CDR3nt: TGTGCCAGCAGCGCCGTCCACGAGCAGTACTTC
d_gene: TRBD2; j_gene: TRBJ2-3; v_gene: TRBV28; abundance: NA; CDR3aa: CASSGTSVVDTQYF; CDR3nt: TGTGCCAGCAGCGGGACTAGCGTAGTAGATACGCAGTATTTT
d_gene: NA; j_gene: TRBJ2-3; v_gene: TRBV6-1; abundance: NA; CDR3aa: CASSEGGPDTQYF; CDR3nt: TGTGCCAGCAGTGAAGGAGGGCCCGATACGCAGTATTTT
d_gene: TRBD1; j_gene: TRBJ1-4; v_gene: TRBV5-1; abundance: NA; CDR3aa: CASSSTGENEKLFF; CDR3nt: TGCGCCAGCAGTTCGACAGGGGAAAATGAAAAACTGTTTTTT
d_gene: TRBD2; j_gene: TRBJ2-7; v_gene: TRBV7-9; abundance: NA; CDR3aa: CASSLIGLAGVRIEGEQYF; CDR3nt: TGTGCCAGCAGCTTAATAGGGCTAGCGGGAGTGAGGATCGAGGGCGAGCAGTACTTC
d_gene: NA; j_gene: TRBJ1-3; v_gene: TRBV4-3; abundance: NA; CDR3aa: CASSQRAAGNTIYF; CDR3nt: TGCGCCAGCAGCCAACGGGCGGCTGGAAACACCATATATTTT
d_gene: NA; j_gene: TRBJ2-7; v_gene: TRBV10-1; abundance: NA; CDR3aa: CASSGSDTYEQYF; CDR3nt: TGCGCCAGCAGTGGTTCGGACACCTACGAGCAGTACTTC
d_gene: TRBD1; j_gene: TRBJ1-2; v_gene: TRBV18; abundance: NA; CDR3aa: CASSPPGTGLSYGYTF; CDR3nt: TGTGCCAGCTCACCCCCCGGGACAGGCCTTAGCTATGGCTACACCTTC
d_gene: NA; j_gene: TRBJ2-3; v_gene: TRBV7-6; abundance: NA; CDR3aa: CASSSILEDTQYF; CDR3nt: TGTGCCAGCAGCTCTATTCTAGAGGATACGCAGTATTTT
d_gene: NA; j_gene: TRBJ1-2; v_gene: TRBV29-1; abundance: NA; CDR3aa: CSVLLMGGYTF; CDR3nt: TGCAGCGTTCTCCTTATGGGCGGCTACACCTTC
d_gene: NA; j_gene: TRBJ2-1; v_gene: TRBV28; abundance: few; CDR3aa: CASSLSYNEQFF; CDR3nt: TGTGCCAGCAGTTTAAGTTACAATGAGCAGTTCTTC
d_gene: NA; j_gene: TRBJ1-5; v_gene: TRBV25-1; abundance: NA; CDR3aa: CASSEYGASNQPQHF; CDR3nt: TGTGCCAGCAGTGAATACGGTGCTAGCAATCAGCCCCAGCATTTT
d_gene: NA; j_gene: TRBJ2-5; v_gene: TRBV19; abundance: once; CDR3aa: CASTRITQYF; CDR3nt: TGTGCCAGTACCCGAATAACCCAGTACTTC
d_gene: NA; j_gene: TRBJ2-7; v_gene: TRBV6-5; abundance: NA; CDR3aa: CASSYRQNYEQYF; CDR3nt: TGTGCCAGCAGTTACAGGCAAAACTACGAGCAGTACTTC
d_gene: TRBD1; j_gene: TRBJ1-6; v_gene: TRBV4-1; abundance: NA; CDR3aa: CASSQEDSQGFSPLHF; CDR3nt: TGCGCCAGCAGCCAAGAGGACTCACAGGGGTTCTCACCCCTCCACTTT
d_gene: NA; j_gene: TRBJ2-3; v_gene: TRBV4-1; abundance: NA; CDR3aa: CASSQVAGDTQYF; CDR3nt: TGCGCCAGCAGCCAAGTGGCGGGAGATACGCAGTATTTT
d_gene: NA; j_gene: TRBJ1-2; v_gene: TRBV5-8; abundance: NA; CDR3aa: CASTTGADYGYTF; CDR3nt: TGTGCCAGCACCACGGGTGCCGACTATGGCTACACCTTC
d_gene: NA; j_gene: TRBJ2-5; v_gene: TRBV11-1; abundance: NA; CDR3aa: CASSPGVQETQYF; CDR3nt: TGTGCCAGCAGCCCCGGGGTCCAAGAGACCCAGTACTTC
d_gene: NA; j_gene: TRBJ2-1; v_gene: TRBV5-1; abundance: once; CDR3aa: CASSPFPTGGANEQFF; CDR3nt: TGCGCCAGCAGCCCTTTTCCCACCGGAGGGGCCAATGAGCAGTTCTTC
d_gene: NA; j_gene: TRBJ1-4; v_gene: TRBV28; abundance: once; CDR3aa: CASSLLSGGLGSLFF; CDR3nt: TGTGCCAGCAGTTTGTTGTCCGGGGGGCTGGGGAGTCTGTTTTTT
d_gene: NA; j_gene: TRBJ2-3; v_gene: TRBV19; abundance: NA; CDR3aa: CASSFADTQYF; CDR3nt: TGTGCCAGTAGTTTCGCAGATACGCAGTATTTT
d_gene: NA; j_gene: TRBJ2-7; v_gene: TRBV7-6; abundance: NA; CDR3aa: CASSDGQGGYEQYF; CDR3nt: TGTGCCAGCAGCGACGGGCAGGGCGGCTACGAGCAGTACTTC
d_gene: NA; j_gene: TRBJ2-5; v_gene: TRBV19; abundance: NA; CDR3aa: CASSIGTVETQYF; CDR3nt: TGTGCCAGTAGTATAGGGACGGTGGAGACCCAGTACTTC
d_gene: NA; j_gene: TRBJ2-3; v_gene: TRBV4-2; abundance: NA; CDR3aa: CASSLELSTDTQYF; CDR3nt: TGTGCCAGCAGCCTTGAGCTAAGCACAGATACGCAGTATTTT
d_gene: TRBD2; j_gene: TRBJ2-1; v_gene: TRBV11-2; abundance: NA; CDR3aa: CASSLYGLAGAYGEQFF; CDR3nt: TGTGCCAGCAGCCTTTATGGACTAGCGGGAGCGTATGGAGAGCAGTTCTTC